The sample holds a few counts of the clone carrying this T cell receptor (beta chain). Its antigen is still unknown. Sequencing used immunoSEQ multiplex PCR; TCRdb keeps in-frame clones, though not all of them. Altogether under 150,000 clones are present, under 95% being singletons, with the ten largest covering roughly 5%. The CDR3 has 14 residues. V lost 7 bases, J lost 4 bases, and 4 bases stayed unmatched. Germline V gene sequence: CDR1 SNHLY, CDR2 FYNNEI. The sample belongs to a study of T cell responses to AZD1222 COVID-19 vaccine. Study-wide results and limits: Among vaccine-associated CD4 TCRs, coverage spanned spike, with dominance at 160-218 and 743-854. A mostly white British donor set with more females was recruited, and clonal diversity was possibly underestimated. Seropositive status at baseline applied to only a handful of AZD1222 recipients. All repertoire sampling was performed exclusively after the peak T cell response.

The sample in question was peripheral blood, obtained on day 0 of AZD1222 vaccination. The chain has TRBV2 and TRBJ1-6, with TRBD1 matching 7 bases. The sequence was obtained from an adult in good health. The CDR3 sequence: CASTPQGYNSPLHF. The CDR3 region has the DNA TGTGCCAGCACCCCACAGGGGTATAATTCACCCCTCCACTTT.